Listed below are T cell receptor beta chains from one sample, sequenced in a study of Ad26.COV2.S vaccination and SARS-CoV-2 variants. TCRdb's table, derived via immunoSEQ multiplex PCR, lists solely in-frame clones and lacks some. The data show roughly 320,000 clones, around 86% seen once. The source was peripheral blood, collected in a trial of Ad26.COV2.S vaccine versus placebo. These receptor sequences come from a person aged 18-60 years who received the Ad26.COV2.S COVID-19 vaccine or a placebo. CDR3s leave out the opening cysteine and the closing phenylalanine or tryptophan.

V,J,CDR3
TRBV19,TRBJ1-1,ASCWRNRNTEAF
TRBV30,TRBJ1-4,AWSGDRGDEKLF
TRBV6-5,TRBJ1-5,ASSRPNQPQH
TRBV27,TRBJ2-7,ASSLLGYEQY
TRBV7-6,TRBJ1-1,ASSPLEGGKAF
TRBV24-1,TRBJ2-2,ATSGTGNTGELF
TRBV5-1,TRBJ2-3,ASSSPLLDTQY
TRBV18,TRBJ2-4,ASSPGGNLAKNIQY
TRBV5-4,TRBJ1-1,ASSPWTGDGAEAF
TRBV9,TRBJ1-1,ASSVSDRDSHTEAF
TRBV30,TRBJ2-4,AWSETGFTKNIQY
TRBV27,TRBJ1-1,ASSFAPGQGSSF
TRBV7-2,TRBJ2-5,ASSLSRLETQY
TRBV12-3/TRBV12-4,TRBJ1-1,ASRGLIVSEAF
TRBV15,TRBJ2-7,ATSRVTGGYEQY
TRBV18,TRBJ2-7,ASSPPSAGKGQY
TRBV14,TRBJ2-7,ASSSNYEQY
TRBV4-2,TRBJ2-1,ASSFGLAGGNEQF
TRBV4-2,TRBJ1-6,ASRVETGGRDSPLH
TRBV3-1/TRBV3-2,TRBJ1-6,ASSPEIGSPLH
TRBV6-2/TRBV6-3,TRBJ2-5,ASSPQTSRETQY
TRBV4-3,TRBJ2-3,ASSQARSNAQY
TRBV9,TRBJ2-1,ASSFSGGMDNEQF
TRBV28,TRBJ2-7,ASSQGQEDEQY
TRBV4-2,TRBJ1-3,ASSQDWGSGNTIY
TRBV28,TRBJ2-7,AAEGGVDEQY
TRBV30,TRBJ2-3,ALSGGAGITDTQY
TRBV9,TRBJ1-2,ASSASGTAYGYT
TRBV5-4,TRBJ1-1,ASSSPGTFNTEAF
TRBV30,TRBJ1-2,AWGASRGSGYGYT
TRBV5-4,TRBJ2-3,ASSYTDTQY
TRBV29-1,TRBJ1-1,SVGQGNTEAF
TRBV6-5,TRBJ1-6,ASSYREYSPLH
TRBV7-2,TRBJ2-1,ASSHRGAPVYNEQF
TRBV4-2,TRBJ2-3,ASSQDEGQGTDTQY
TRBV27,TRBJ2-1,ASSLVGSSYNEQF
TRBV20-1,TRBJ2-7,SAPYRYEQY
TRBV18,TRBJ2-2,ASSPPARELF
TRBV11-1,TRBJ1-2,ASSQDSYGYT
TRBV10-3,TRBJ1-1,ANGQGAEAF
TRBV5-4,TRBJ1-6,ASSPPDRTNSPLH